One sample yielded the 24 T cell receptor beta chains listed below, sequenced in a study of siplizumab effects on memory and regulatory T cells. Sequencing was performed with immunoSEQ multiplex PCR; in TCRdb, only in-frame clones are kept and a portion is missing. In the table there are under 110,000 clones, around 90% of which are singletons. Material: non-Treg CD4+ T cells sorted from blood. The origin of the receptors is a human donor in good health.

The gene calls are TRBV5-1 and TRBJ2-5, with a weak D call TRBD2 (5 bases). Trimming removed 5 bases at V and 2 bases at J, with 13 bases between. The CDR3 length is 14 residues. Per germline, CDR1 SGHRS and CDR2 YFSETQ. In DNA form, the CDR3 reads TGCGCCAGCAGTGAAGGCGGAGGACAAGAGACCCAGTACTTC. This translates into CASSEGGGQETQYF.

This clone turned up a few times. The CDR3 DNA sequence: TGTGCCAGCAGCTTATTGAGTACAGGACCCCTGGATGGCTACACCTTC. Translating it yields CASSLLSTGPLDGYTF. The J gene is TRBJ1-2, the V gene TRBV7-2, with D perhaps TRBD1 (5 bases). This CDR3 is 16 amino acids long. V was pared by 2 bases and J by 6 bases, with 19 bases between. In germline, CDR1 is SGHTA, CDR2 FQGNSA.

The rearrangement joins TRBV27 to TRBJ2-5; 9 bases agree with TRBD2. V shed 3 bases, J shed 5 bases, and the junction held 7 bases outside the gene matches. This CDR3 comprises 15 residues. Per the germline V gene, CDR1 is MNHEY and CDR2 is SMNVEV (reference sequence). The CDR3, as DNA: TGTGCCAGCAGTTTCTCTAGCGGGGAATGGGAGACCCAGTACTTC. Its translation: CASSFSSGEWETQYF.

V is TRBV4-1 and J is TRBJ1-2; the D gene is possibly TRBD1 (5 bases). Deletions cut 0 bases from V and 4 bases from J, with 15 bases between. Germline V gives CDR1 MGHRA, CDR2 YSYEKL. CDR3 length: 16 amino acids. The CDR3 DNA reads TGCGCCAGCAGCCAAGATCCGACGGGGGGAATCTATGGCTACACCTTC. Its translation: CASSQDPTGGIYGYTF.

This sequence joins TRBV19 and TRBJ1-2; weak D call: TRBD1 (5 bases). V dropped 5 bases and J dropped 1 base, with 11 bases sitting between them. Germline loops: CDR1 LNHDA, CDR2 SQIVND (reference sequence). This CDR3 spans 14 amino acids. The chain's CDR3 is CASSASTVNYGYTF. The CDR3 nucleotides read TGTGCCAGTAGTGCCTCGACAGTTAACTATGGCTACACCTTC.

The CDR3 region is CASGPRLAGSQFF. The CDR3 bases are TGTGCCAGTGGCCCGAGACTAGCGGGATCTCAGTTCTTC. The chain employs TRBV19 and TRBJ2-1; TRBD2 agrees at 11 bases. CDR1 is LNHDA and CDR2 is SQIVND in the germline V gene (reference sequence). The CDR3 runs to 13 residues. Unmatched junction bases numbered 10, after V lost 8 bases and J lost 13 bases.

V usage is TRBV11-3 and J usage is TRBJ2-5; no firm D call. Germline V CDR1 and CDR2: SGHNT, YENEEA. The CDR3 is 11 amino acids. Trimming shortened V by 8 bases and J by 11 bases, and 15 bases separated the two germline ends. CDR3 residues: CASSRSLEQYF. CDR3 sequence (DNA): TGTGCCAGCTCAAGGAGCCTGGAGCAGTACTTC.

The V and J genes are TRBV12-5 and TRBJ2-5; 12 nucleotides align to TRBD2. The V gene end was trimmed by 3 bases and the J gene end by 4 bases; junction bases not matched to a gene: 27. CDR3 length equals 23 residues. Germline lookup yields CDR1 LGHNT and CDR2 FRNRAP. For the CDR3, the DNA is TGTGCTAGTGGTTTCATTCTTAGCCGGGCCCCTCTAGCGGGAGGGCCGGATCGAGAGACCCAGTACTTC. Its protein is CASGFILSRAPLAGGPDRETQYF.

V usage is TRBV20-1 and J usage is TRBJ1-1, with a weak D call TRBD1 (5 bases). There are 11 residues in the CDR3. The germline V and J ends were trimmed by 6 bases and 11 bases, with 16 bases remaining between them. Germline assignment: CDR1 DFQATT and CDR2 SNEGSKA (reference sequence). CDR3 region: CSAERGESAFF. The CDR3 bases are TGCAGTGCCGAACGGGGCGAGAGTGCTTTCTTT.

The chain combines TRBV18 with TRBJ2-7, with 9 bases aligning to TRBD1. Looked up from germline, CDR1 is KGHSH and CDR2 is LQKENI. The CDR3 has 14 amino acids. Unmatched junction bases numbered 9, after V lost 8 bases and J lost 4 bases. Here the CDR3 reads CASARRDRAYEQYF. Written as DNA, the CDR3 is TGTGCCAGCGCAAGACGGGACAGGGCATACGAGCAGTACTTC.

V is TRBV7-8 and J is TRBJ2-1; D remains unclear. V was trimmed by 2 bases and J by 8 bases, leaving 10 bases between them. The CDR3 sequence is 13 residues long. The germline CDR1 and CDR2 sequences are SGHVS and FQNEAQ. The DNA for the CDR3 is TGTGCCAGCAGCTTAAGCCAGAACCATGAGCAGTTCTTC. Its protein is CASSLSQNHEQFF.

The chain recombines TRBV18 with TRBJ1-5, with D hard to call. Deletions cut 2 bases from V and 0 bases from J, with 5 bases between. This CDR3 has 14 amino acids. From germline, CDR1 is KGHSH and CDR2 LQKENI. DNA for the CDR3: TGTGCCAGCTCACCAGAGGGTAGCAATCAGCCCCAGCATTTT. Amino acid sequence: CASSPEGSNQPQHF.

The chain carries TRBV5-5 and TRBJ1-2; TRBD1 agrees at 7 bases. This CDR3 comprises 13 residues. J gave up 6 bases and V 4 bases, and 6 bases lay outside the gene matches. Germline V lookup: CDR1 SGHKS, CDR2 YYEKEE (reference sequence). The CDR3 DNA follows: TGTGCCAGCAGCCAGACAGGGAGCCATGGCTACACCTTC. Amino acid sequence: CASSQTGSHGYTF.

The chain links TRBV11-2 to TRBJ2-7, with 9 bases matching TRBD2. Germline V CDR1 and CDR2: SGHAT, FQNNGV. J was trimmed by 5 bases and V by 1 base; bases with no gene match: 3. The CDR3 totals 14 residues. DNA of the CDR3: TGTGCCAGCAGCTTAGTTAGCGGGAGACACGAGCAGTACTTC. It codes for CASSLVSGRHEQYF.

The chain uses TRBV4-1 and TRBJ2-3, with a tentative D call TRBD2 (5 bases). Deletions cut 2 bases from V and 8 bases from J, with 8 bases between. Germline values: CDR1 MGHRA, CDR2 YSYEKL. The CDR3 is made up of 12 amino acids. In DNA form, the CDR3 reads TGCGCCAGCAGCCAAATTGCGGGTACGCAGTATTTT. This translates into CASSQIAGTQYF.

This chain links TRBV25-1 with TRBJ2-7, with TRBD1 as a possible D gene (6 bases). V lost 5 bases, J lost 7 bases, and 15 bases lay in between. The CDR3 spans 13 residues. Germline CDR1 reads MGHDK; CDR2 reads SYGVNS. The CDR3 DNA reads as TGTGCCAGCAGTTTGACAGGTGGTGGGGAGCAGTACTTC. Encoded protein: CASSLTGGGEQYF.

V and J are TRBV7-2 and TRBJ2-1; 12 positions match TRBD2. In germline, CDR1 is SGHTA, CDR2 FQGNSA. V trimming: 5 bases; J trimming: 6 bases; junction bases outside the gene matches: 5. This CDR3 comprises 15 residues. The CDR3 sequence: CASSLGLAGPNEQFF. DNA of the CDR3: TGTGCCAGCAGCCTCGGACTAGCGGGGCCCAATGAGCAGTTCTTC.

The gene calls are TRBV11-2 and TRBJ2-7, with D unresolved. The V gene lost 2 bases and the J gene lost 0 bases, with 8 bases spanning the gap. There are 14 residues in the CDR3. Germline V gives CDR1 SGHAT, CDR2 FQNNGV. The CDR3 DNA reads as TGTGCCAGCAGCTTAACGGCTCCCTCCTACGAGCAGTACTTC. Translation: CASSLTAPSYEQYF.

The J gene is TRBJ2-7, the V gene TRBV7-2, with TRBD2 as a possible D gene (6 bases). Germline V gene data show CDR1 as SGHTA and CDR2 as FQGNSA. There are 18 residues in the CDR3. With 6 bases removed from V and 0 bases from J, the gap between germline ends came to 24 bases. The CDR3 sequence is CASRAGGSGGPSSYEQYF. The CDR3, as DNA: TGTGCCAGCAGGGCCGGAGGGTCCGGGGGACCAAGCTCCTACGAGCAGTACTTC.

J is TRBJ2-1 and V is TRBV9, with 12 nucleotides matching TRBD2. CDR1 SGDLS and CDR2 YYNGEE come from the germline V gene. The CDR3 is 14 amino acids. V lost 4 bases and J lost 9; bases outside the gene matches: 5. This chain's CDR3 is CASSWASGRGEQFF. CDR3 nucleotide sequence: TGTGCCAGCAGCTGGGCTAGCGGGAGGGGTGAGCAGTTCTTC.

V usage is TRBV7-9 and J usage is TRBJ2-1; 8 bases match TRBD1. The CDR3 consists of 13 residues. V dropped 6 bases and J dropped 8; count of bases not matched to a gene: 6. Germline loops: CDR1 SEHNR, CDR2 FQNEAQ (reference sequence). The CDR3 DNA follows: TGTGCCAGCAGTCTCGACAGGGGCGATGAGCAGTTCTTC. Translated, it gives CASSLDRGDEQFF.

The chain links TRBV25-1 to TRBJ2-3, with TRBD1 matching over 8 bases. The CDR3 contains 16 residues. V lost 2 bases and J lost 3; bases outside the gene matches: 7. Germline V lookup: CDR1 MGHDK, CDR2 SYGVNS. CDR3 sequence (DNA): TGTGCCAGCAGTGAAGGAAGGACAGGGCGTACAGATACGCAGTATTTT. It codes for CASSEGRTGRTDTQYF. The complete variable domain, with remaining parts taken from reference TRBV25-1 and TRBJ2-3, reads EADIYQTPRYLVIGTGKKITLECSQTMGHDKMYWYQQDPGMELHLIHYSYGVNSTEKGDLSSESTVSRIRTEHFPLTLESARPSHTSQYLCASSEGRTGRTDTQYFGPGTRLTVL.

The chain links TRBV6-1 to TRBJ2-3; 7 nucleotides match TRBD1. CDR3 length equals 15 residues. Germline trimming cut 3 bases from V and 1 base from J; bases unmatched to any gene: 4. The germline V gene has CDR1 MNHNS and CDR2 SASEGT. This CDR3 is CASSERGRGTDTQYF. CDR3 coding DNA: TGTGCCAGCAGTGAGAGGGGGCGAGGCACAGATACGCAGTATTTT.

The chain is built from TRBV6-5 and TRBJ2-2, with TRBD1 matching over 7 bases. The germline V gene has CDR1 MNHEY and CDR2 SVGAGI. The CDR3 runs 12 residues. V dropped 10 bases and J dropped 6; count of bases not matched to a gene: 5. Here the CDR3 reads CATYRGSGELFF. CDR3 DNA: TGTGCCACTTACAGGGGATCCGGGGAGCTGTTTTTT.